These T cell receptor beta chains were read from a single sample in a study of OX40 agonist ivuxolimab in advanced cancers. Measured with immunoSEQ multiplex PCR; TCRdb has only the in-frame clones, and not every one. The sample has 62,000 or so clones; around four fifths are singletons. The sequences come from CD4+ or CD8+ T cells sorted from blood, collected in a trial of the OX40 agonist ivuxolimab. The receptors stem from an adult with an advanced solid tumor such as melanoma, head and neck, liver or kidney cancer. Each CDR3 is given with its conserved first and last residue. D genes are given only for firm matches. Rows give clone size only sometimes, using once, few, many, or a class for an expanded clone.

d_gene	v_gene	j_gene	abundance	CDR3nt	CDR3aa
TRBD1	TRBV19	TRBJ1-5	-	TGTGCCAGTCACCAGGGGGTTGAGATTGGCAATCAGCCCCAGCATTTT	CASHQGVEIGNQPQHF
TRBD2	TRBV27	TRBJ2-3	-	TGTGCCAGCAGCCTCGCGGGAGGAAGAGATACGCAGTATTTT	CASSLAGGRDTQYF
-	TRBV11-2	TRBJ1-3	-	TGTGCCAGCAGACTAAGCGGGCTCCCGGGGGGGTCTGGAAACACCATATATTTT	CASRLSGLPGGSGNTIYF
TRBD1	TRBV4-1	TRBJ2-7	-	TGCGCCAGCAGCCAAGGGAGGACAGGGAACTACGAGCAGTACTTC	CASSQGRTGNYEQYF
-	TRBV30	TRBJ2-2	-	TGTGCCTGGAGTGTAGACGCGCCAGTGGTGAACACCGGGGAGCTGTTTTTT	CAWSVDAPVVNTGELFF
-	TRBV25-1	TRBJ2-2	-	TGTGCCAGCAGTCCCCAGGTGGGGGAGCTGTTTTTT	CASSPQVGELFF
TRBD2	TRBV9	TRBJ2-1	-	TGTGCCAGCAGCGTAGTTGAGCGGGAGGTCTCCTACAATGAGCAGTTCTTC	CASSVVEREVSYNEQFF
-	TRBV30	TRBJ2-7	-	TGTGCCTGGAGGGGGGTCTTCCGTCAGAGGCAGTACTTC	CAWRGVFRQRQYF
TRBD2	TRBV7-3	TRBJ2-2	-	TGTGCCAGCAGCCTAACAGCGGGAGACATAACCGGGGAGCTGTTTTTT	CASSLTAGDITGELFF
TRBD2	TRBV2	TRBJ2-7	-	TGTGCCAGCAAGCAAGGGGTGAGCGGGGCGCACGAGCAGTACTTC	CASKQGVSGAHEQYF
TRBD2	TRBV5-4	TRBJ2-3	-	TGTGCCAGCAGCACCAGGACTAGCGGGATGGTGGATACGCAGTATTTT	CASSTRTSGMVDTQYF
-	TRBV5-5	TRBJ2-1	-	TGTGCCAGCAGCCTGGGGGGAGCGGGACAATACAATGAGCAGTTCTTC	CASSLGGAGQYNEQFF
-	TRBV5-4	TRBJ2-7	-	TGTGCCAGCAGCTTGGTCAGGGGCTCCCACGAGCAGTACTTC	CASSLVRGSHEQYF
-	TRBV2	TRBJ1-1	few	TGTGCCAGCACCCAAACCAGGGACACTGAAGCTTTCTTT	CASTQTRDTEAFF